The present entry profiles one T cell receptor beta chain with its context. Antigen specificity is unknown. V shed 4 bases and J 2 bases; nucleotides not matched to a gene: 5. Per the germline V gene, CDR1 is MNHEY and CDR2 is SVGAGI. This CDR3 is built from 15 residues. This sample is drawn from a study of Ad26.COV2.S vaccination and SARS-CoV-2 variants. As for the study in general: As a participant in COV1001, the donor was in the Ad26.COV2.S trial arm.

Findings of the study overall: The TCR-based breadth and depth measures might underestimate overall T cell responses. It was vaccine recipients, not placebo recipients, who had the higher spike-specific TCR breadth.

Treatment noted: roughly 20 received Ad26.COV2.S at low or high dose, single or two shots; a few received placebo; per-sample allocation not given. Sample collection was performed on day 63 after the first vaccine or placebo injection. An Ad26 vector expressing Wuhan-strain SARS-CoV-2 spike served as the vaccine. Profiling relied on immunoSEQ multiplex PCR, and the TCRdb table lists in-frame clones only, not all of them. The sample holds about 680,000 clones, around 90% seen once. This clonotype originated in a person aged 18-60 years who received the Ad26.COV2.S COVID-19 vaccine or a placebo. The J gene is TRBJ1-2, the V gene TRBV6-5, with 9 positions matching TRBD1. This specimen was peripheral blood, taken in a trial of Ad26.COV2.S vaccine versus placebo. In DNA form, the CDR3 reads TGTGCCAGCAGTTTCTTGACAGGGGGGAACTATGGCTACACCTTC. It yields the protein CASSFLTGGNYGYTF.